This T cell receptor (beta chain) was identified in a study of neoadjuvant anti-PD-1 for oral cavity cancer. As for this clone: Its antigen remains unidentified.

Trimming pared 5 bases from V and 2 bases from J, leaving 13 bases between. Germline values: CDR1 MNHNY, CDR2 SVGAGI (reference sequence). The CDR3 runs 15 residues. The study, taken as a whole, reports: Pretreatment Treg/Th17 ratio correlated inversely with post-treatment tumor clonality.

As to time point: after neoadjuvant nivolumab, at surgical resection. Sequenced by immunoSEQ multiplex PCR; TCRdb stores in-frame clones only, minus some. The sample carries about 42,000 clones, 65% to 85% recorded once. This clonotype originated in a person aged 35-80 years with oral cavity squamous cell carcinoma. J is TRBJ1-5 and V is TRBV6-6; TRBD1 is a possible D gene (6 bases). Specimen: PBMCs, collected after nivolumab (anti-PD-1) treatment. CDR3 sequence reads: CASSPRGRGNQPQHF. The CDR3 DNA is TGTGCCAGCAGTCCCAGGGGTCGGGGCAATCAGCCCCAGCATTTT.